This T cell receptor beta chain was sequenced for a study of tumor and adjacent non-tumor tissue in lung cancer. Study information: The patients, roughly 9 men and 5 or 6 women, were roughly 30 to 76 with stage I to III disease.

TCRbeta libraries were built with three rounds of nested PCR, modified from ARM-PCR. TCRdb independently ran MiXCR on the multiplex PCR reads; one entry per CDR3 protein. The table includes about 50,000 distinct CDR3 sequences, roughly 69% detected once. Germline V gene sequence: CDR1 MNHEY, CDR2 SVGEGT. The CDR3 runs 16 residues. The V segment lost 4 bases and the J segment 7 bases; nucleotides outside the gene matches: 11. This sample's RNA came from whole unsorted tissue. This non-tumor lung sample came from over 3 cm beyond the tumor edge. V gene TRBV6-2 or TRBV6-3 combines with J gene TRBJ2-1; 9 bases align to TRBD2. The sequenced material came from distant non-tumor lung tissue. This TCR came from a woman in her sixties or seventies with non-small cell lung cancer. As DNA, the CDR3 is TGTGCCAGCAGTTTTACAGCGGGAGGCCCCGGTAATGAGCAGTTCTTC. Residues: CASSFTAGGPGNEQFF.